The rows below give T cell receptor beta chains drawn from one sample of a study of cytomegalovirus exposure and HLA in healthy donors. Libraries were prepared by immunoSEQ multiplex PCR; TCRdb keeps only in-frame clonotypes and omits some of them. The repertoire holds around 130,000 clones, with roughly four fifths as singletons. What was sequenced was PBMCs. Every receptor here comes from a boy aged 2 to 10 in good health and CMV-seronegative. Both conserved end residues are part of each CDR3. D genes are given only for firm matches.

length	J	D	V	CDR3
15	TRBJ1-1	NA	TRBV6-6	CASSYMDQGITEAFF
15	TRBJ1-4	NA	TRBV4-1	CASSQEWGENEKLFF
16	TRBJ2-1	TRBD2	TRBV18	CASSPPKRGANNEQFF
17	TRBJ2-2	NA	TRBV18	CASSPQQGIIGTGELFF
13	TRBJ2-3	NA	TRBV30	CASVGLGTDTQYF
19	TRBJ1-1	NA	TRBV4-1	CASSQLIAGIRRMNTEAFF
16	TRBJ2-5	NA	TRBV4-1	CASSQEGTQKRETQYF
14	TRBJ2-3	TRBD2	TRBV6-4	CASSDGNGGDTQYF
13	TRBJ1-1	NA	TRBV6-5	CASSSQAYTEAFF
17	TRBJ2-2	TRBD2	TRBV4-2	CASSRFGEREVAGELFF
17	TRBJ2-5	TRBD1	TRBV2	CASSEKRGQGVRETQYF
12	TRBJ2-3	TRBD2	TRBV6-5	CASSGGTYTQYF
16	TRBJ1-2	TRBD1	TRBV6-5	CASSYLGQGGGYGYTF
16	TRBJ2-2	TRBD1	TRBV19	CASSTRTGDYTGELFF
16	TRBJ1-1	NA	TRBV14	CASSPLLREMNTEAFF
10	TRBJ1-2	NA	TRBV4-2	CASSRERYTF
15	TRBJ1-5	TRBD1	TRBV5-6	CASTLGQGINQPQHF
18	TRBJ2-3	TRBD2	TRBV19	CASSQEGLAGGSTDTQYF
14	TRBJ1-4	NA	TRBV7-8	CASTRGESDEKLFF
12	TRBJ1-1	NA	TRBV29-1	CSALEFGTEAFF
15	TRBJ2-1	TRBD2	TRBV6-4	CASSGKAGGYNEQFF
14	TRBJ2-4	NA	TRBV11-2	CASSLLQGSNIQYF
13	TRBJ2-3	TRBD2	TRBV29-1	CSVLAGRADTQYF
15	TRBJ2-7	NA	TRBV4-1	CASSQEEGAPYEQYF
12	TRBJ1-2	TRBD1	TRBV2	CASTTGIYGYTF
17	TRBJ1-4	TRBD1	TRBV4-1	CASSQRGTGAINEKLFF